Presented here are 14 T cell receptor beta chains from one specimen sequenced in a study of response to subunit inactivated influenza vaccine. TCRdb reprocessed the RT-PCR reads with MiXCR, giving one entry per CDR3 protein. The data contain roughly 780,000 distinct CDR3 sequences, around 20% of them seen just once; the ten biggest clones take up approximately 11%. The sequenced sample was PBMCs from blood, obtained less than 6 days after vaccination. These receptors were collected from a man aged 50 or older who received an inactivated influenza vaccine.

This clonotype turned up a few times. The CDR3 reads CASSLLQDEPQHF. CDR3 sequence (DNA): TGTGCCAGCAGTTTGCTACAGGACGAGCCCCAGCATTTT. This chain links TRBV12-3 or TRBV12-4 with TRBJ1-5; tentative D call: TRBD1 (5 bases). The length of the CDR3 is 13 residues. Trimming took 3 bases from V and 8 from J, leaving 11 bases between them.

This clonotype was detected a few times. The rearrangement joins TRBV28 to TRBJ1-5; unclear D gene. Trimming shortened V by 2 bases and J by 3 bases, and 17 bases separated the two germline ends. CDR1 and CDR2 (germline): MDHEN, SYDVKM. There are 17 residues in the CDR3. The chain's CDR3 is CASSLTTGGVSNQPQHF. The CDR3 DNA reads TGTGCCAGCAGTTTAACTACCGGTGGGGTTTCCAATCAGCCCCAGCATTTT.

This clonotype was seen many times. V usage is TRBV9 and J usage is TRBJ2-1; TRBD2 is a possible D gene (5 bases). Between the trimmed V and J ends, which lost 0 bases and 0 bases, there was a span of 10 bases. The CDR3 covers 16 residues. Germline-derived CDR1 and CDR2 are SGDLS and YYNGEE. The CDR3 bases are TGTGCCAGCAGCGTAGCCGGGATGAGCTCCTACAATGAGCAGTTCTTC. This codes for CASSVAGMSSYNEQFF.

The chain combines TRBV20-1 with TRBJ2-1; 10 bases fit TRBD2. The germline V gene has CDR1 DFQATT and CDR2 SNEGSKA (reference sequence). The J segment lost 8 bases and the V segment lost 5 bases, leaving 9 bases of the junction unmatched. The CDR3 totals 14 residues. CDR3: CSAQSSGSGYEQFF. In DNA, the CDR3 is TGCAGTGCTCAATCTAGCGGGAGTGGGTATGAGCAGTTCTTC.

The CDR3 nucleotides read TGCGCCAGCAGCTTCGGCGGGACAGGGGGAGGAGAGACCCAGTACTTC. It is translated as CASSFGGTGGGETQYF. V and J are TRBV5-1 and TRBJ2-5; TRBD1 matches 11 bases. The CDR3 is made up of 16 amino acids. V trimming: 2 bases; J trimming: 4 bases; junction bases outside the gene matches: 7. Germline lookup yields CDR1 SGHRS and CDR2 YFSETQ.

The J gene is TRBJ2-5, the V gene TRBV20-1, with 9 bases that match TRBD2. The germline V gene has CDR1 DFQATT and CDR2 SNEGSKA (reference sequence). After removal of 5 bases from V and 4 bases from J, the junction contained 8 bases not matched to a gene. There are 14 residues in the CDR3. The CDR3 bases are TGCAGTGCTCCAAGGCGGGGGGGCGGAGAGACCCAGTACTTC. It yields the protein CSAPRRGGGETQYF.

This clonotype was counted a single time. This chain links TRBV5-1 with TRBJ2-3; D may be TRBD1 or TRBD2 (5 bases each). Trimming took 4 bases from V and 2 from J, leaving 11 bases between them. This CDR3 comprises 14 residues. Looked up from germline, CDR1 is SGHRS and CDR2 is YFSETQ. CDR3 nucleotides: TGCGCCAGCAGCAACGGGGACCCCACAGATACGCAGTATTTT. Its protein is CASSNGDPTDTQYF.

CDR3 coding DNA: TGTGCCAGCAGCCTAAGGGTAGGAAATTCACCCCTCCACTTT. It encodes CASSLRVGNSPLHF. The rearrangement links TRBV12-3 or TRBV12-4 to TRBJ1-6; D gene unclear. There are 14 residues in the CDR3. Trimming took off 6 bases at V and 7 bases at J, with 13 bases between the two ends.

In its sample, this clonotype was seen once. V usage is TRBV10-2 and J usage is TRBJ2-1, with D possibly matching TRBD2 (6 bases). Germline CDR1 reads WSHSY; CDR2 reads SAAADI. The CDR3 has 13 amino acids. The ends were cut back, 7 bases at V and 4 bases at J, with 11 bases in the middle. The CDR3 reads CASNLGLYNEQFF. CDR3 DNA: TGCGCCAGCAACTTGGGACTTTACAATGAGCAGTTCTTC.

This clonotype was recorded many times. This chain links TRBV4-1 with TRBJ1-5; the D is unclear. Trimming removed 3 bases at V and 6 bases at J, with 12 bases between. Germline V gives CDR1 MGHRA, CDR2 YSYEKL. The CDR3 loop spans 14 amino acids. The CDR3 DNA follows: TGCGCCAGCAGCCAGGTGGATCGGGGTCAGCCCCAGCATTTT. It translates to CASSQVDRGQPQHF.

This chain connects TRBV20-1 to TRBJ2-5, with D uncertain. Germline-derived CDR1 and CDR2 are DFQATT and SNEGSKA (reference sequence). This CDR3 is 11 amino acids long. In nucleotides, the CDR3 is TGCACCGAGACCGGCGGAGAGACCCAGTACTTC. This translates into CTETGGETQYF.

This clonotype was detected a few times. The J gene is TRBJ2-1, the V gene TRBV4-3; D gene uncertain. Germline V gives CDR1 LGHNA, CDR2 YSLEER. Deletions cut 0 bases from V and 7 bases from J, with 13 bases between. The length of the CDR3 is 15 residues. CDR3 residues: CASSQELSPANEQFF. The CDR3 DNA sequence: TGCGCCAGCAGCCAAGAATTATCCCCCGCAAATGAGCAGTTCTTC.

There are many counts of this clonotype. The genes are TRBV7-8 and TRBJ2-1; D is ambiguous. V lost 1 base and J 7 bases, leaving 11 bases between the germline ends. Germline CDR1 SGHVS, CDR2 FQNEAQ. The CDR3 runs 14 residues. The CDR3 loop is CASSLGSVGNEQFF. The CDR3 region has the DNA TGTGCCAGCAGCTTAGGGTCAGTTGGGAATGAGCAGTTCTTC.

As to this clonotype: An end of the junction differs from the germline gene, which may be a read error. The chain recombines TRBV4-3 with TRBJ1-6; D remains unclear. CDR1 is LGHNA, CDR2 YSLEER, per germline. The CDR3 is made up of 13 amino acids. The CDR3 DNA follows: TGCTCCAGCAGCCAGGCACAGAATTCACCCCTCCACTTT. This gives the protein CSSSQAQNSPLHF.